This paragraph reports one T cell receptor beta chain. Its cognate antigen is unknown. Germline loops: CDR1 MNHNS, CDR2 SASEGT. This CDR3 has 15 amino acids. The V end lost 0 bases, the J end lost 6 bases, and 15 bases lay between the germline ends. The data stem from a study of cytomegalovirus exposure and HLA in healthy donors. Study-wide results and caveats: Most TCR sequences proved rare, with some public TCRs found in many donors.

The assay was immunoSEQ multiplex PCR, and TCRdb's table has in-frame clones only and misses some. In the table there are around 130,000 clones, around nine tenths of which are singletons. This chain uses TRBV6-1 with TRBJ2-7, with D tentatively TRBD1 (5 bases). The specimen sequenced was PBMCs. The TCR was taken from a young man in good health and CMV-seronegative. The CDR3: CASSEANRRLSEQYF. CDR3 bases: TGTGCCAGCAGTGAAGCCAACAGGCGTCTCTCCGAGCAGTACTTC.